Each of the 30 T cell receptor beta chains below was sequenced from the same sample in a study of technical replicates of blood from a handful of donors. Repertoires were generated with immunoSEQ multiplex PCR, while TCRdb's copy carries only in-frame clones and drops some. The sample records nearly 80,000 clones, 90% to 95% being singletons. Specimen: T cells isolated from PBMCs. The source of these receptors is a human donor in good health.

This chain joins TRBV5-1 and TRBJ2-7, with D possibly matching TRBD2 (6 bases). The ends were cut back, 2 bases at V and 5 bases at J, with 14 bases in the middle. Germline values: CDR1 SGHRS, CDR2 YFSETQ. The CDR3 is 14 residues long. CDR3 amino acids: CASSFSGERDEQYF. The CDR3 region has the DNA TGCGCCAGCAGCTTTTCGGGGGAGAGGGACGAGCAGTACTTC.

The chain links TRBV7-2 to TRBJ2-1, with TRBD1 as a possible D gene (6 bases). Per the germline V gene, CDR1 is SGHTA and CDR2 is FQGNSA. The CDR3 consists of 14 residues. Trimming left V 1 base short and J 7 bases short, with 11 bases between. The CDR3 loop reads CASSLGRGRNEQFF. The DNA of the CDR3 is TGTGCCAGCAGCTTAGGCAGGGGTAGGAATGAGCAGTTCTTC.

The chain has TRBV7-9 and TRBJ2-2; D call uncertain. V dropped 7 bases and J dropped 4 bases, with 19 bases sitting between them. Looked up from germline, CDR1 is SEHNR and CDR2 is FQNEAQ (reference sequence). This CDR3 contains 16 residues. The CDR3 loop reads CASNSVGPRGTGELFF. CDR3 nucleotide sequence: TGTGCCAGCAACTCTGTAGGTCCAAGAGGCACCGGGGAGCTGTTTTTT.

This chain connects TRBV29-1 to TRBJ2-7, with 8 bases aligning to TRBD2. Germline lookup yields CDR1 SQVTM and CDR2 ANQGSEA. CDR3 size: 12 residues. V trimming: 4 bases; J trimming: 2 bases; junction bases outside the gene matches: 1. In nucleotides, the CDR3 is TGCAGCGTTGTCGGGAGGGCCTACGAGCAGTACTTC. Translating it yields CSVVGRAYEQYF.

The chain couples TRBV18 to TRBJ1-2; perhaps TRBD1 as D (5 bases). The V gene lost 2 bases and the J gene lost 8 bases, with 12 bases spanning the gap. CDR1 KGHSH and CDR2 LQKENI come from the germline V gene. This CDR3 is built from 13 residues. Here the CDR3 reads CASSPMAGFGYTF. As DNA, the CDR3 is TGTGCCAGCTCACCAATGGCAGGGTTCGGCTACACCTTC.

CDR3 nucleotide sequence: TGTGCCAGTAGTATCTCTGGAGAAAACATTCAGTACTTC. Its protein is CASSISGENIQYF. The chain couples TRBV19 to TRBJ2-4, with D hard to call. The CDR3 loop spans 13 amino acids. V dropped 3 bases and J dropped 5 bases, with 8 bases sitting between them. CDR1 and CDR2 (germline): LNHDA, SQIVND (reference sequence).

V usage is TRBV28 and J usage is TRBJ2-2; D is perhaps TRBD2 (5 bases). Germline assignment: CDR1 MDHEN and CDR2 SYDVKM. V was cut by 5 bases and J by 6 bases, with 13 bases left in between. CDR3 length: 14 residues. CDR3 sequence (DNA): TGTGCCAGCAGTAAAATACTAGGTTCCGGGGAGCTGTTTTTT. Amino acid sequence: CASSKILGSGELFF.

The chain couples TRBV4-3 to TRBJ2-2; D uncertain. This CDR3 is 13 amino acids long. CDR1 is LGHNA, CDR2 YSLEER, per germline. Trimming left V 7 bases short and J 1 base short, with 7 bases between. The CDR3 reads CASTGVNTGELFF. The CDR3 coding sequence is TGCGCCAGCACCGGTGTGAACACCGGGGAGCTGTTTTTT.

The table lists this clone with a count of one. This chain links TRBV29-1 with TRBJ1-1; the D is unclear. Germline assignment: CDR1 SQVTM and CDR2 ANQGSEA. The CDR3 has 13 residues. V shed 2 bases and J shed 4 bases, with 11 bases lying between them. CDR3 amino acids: CSVESGRGTEAFF. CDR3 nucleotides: TGCAGCGTTGAAAGCGGGCGAGGCACTGAAGCTTTCTTT.

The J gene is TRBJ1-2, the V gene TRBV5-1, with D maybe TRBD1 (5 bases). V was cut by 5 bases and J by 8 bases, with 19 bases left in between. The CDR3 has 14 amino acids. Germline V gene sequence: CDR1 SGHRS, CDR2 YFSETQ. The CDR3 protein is CASSPDSAGQGYTF. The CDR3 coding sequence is TGCGCCAGCAGTCCCGACTCCGCAGGGCAAGGCTACACCTTC.

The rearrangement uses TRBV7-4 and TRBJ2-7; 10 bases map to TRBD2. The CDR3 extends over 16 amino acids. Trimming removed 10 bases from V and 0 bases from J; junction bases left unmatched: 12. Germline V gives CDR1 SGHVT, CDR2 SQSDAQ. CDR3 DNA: TGTGCCATTTCCCCAGGACTAGCGGAATACTCCTACGAGCAGTACTTC. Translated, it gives CAISPGLAEYSYEQYF.

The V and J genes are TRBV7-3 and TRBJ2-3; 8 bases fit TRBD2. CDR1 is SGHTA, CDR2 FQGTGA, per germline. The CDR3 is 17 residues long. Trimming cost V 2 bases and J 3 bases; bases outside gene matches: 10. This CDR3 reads CASSLLLAGYGTDTQYF. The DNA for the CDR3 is TGTGCCAGCAGCTTACTCTTAGCGGGATACGGGACAGATACGCAGTATTTT.

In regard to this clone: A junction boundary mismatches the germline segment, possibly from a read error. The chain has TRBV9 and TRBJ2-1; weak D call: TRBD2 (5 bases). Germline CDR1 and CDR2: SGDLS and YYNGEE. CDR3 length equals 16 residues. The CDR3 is CASSVTGPSSYSEQFF. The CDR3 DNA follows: TGTGCCAGCAGCGTGACCGGGCCTAGCTCCTACAGTGAGCAGTTCTTC.

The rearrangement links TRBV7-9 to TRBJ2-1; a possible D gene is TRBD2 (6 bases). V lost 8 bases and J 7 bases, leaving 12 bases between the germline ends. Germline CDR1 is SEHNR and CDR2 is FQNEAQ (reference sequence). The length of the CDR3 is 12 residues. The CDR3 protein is CASGPGENEQFF. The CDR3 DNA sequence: TGTGCCAGCGGCCCGGGGGAAAATGAGCAGTTCTTC.

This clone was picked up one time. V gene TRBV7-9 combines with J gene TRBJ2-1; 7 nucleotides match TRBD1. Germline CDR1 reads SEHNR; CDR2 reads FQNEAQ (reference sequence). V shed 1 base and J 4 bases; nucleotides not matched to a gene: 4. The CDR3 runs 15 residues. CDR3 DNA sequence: TGTGCCAGCAGCTTAGGAGGGACAGTATACAATGAGCAGTTCTTC. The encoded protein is CASSLGGTVYNEQFF.

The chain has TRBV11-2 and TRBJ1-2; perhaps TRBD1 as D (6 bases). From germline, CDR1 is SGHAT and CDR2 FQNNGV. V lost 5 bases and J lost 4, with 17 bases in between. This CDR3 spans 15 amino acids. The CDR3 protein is CASSNRQEWIYGYTF. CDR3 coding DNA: TGTGCCAGCAGCAACCGACAGGAATGGATCTATGGCTACACCTTC.

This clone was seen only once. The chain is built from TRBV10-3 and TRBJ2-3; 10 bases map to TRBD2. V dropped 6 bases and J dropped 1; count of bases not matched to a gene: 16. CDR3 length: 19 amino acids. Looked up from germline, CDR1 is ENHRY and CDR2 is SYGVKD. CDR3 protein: CAIRALAGEGALGTDTQYF. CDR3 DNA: TGTGCCATCAGGGCGCTAGCGGGAGAGGGGGCCCTGGGCACAGATACGCAGTATTTT.

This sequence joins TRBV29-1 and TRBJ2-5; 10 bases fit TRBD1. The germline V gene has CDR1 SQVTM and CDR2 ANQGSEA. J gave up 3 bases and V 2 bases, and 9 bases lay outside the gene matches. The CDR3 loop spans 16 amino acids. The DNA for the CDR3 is TGCAGCGTTGAAACGGGACAGGGGAGATGGGAAGAGACCCAGTACTTC. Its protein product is CSVETGQGRWEETQYF.

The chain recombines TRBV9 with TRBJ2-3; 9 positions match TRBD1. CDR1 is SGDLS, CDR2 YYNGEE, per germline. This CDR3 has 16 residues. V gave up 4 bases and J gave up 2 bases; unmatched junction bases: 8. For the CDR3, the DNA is TGTGCCAGCAGCCCTACAGGGGGCGAATACACAGATACGCAGTATTTT. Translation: CASSPTGGEYTDTQYF.

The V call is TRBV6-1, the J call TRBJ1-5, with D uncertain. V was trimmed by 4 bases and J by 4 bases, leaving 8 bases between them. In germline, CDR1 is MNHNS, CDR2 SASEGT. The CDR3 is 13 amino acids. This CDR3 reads CASSGSPNQPQHF. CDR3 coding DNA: TGTGCCAGCAGTGGAAGCCCAAATCAGCCCCAGCATTTT.

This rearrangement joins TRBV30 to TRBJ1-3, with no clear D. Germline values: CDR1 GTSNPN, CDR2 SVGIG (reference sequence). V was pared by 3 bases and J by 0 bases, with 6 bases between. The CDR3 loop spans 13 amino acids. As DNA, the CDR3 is TGTGCCTGGAGACTATCCTCTGGAAACACCATATATTTT. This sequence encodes CAWRLSSGNTIYF.

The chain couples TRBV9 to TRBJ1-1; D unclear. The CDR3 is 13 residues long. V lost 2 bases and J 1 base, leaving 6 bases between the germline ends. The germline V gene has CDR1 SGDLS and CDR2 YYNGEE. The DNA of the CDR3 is TGTGCCAGCAGCGTTTCGGGGAACACTGAAGCTTTCTTT. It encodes CASSVSGNTEAFF.

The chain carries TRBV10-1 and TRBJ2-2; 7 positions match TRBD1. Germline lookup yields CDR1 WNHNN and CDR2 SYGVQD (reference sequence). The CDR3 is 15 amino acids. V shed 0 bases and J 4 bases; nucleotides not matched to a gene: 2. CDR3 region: CASSESQGSTGELFF. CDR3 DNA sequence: TGCGCCAGCAGTGAGTCACAGGGGTCCACCGGGGAGCTGTTTTTT.

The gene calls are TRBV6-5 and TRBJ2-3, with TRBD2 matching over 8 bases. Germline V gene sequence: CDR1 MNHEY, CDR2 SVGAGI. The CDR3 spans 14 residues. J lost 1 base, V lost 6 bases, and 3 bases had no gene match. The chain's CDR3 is CASRAGLGTDTQYF. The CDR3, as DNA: TGTGCCAGCAGGGCGGGACTAGGCACAGATACGCAGTATTTT.

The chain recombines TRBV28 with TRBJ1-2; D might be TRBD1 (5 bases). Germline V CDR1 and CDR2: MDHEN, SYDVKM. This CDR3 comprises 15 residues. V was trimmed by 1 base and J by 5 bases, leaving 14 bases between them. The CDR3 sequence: CASSLSGEVVYGYTF. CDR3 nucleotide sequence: TGTGCCAGCAGTTTATCGGGGGAAGTGGTTTATGGCTACACCTTC.

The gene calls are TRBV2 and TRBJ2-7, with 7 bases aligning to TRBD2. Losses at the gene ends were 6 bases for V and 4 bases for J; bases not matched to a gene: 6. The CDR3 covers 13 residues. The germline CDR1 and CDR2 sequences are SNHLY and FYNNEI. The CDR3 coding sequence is TGTGCCAGCAGGAGCGGGGACTATTACGAGCAGTACTTC. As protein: CASRSGDYYEQYF. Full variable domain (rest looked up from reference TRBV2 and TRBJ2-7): EPEVTQTPSHQVTQMGQEVILRCVPISNHLYFYWYRQILGQKVEFLVSFYNNEISEKSEIFDDQFSVERPDGSNFTLKIRSTKLEDSAMYFCASRSGDYYEQYFGPGTRLTVT.

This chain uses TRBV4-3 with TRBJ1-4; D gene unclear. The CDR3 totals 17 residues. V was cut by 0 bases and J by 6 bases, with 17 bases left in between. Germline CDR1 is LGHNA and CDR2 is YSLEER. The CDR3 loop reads CASSQEVTAKSYEKLFF. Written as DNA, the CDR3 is TGCGCCAGCAGCCAAGAAGTAACAGCCAAGAGTTATGAAAAACTGTTTTTT.

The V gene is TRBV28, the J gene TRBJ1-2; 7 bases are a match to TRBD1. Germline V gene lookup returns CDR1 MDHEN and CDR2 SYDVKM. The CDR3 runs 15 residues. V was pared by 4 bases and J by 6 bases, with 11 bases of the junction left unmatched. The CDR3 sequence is CASSYQGGGVDGYTF. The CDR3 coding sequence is TGTGCCAGCAGTTACCAAGGGGGCGGTGTAGATGGCTACACCTTC.

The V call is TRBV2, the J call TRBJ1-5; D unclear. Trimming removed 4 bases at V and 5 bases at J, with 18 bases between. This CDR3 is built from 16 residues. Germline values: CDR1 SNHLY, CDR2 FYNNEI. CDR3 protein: CASSAGISEVYQPQHF. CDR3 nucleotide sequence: TGTGCCAGCAGTGCTGGAATTAGTGAGGTTTATCAGCCCCAGCATTTT.

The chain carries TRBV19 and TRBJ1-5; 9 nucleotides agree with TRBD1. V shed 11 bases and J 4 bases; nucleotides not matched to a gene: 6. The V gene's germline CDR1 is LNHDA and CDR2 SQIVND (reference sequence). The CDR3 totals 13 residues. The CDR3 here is CAGGTGRNQPQHF. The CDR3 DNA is TGTGCCGGGGGGACAGGGAGGAATCAGCCCCAGCATTTT.